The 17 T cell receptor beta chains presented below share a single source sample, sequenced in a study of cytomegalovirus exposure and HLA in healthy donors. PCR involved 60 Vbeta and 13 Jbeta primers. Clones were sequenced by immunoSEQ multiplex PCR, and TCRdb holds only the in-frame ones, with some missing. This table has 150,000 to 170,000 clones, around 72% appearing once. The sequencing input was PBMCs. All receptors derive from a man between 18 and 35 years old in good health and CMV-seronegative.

The DNA for the CDR3 is TGTGCCAGCAGCTTAGGGGCAGAATCCTACGAGCAGTACTTC. Protein sequence: CASSLGAESYEQYF. The chain has TRBV7-6 and TRBJ2-7; D is undetermined. The CDR3 consists of 14 residues. The ends were cut back, 1 base at V and 1 base at J, with 8 bases in the middle. Germline V gene sequence: CDR1 SGHVS, CDR2 FNYEAQ.

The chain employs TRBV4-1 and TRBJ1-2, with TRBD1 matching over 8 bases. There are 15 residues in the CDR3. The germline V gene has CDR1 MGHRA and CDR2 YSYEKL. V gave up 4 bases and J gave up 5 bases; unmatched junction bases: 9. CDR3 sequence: CASSLGQGAEYGYTF. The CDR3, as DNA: TGCGCCAGCAGCCTTGGCCAGGGGGCGGAATATGGCTACACCTTC.

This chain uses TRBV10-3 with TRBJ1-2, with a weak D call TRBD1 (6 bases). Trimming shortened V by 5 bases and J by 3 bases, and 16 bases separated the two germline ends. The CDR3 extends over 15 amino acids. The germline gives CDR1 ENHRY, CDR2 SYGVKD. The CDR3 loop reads CAISPGARDDYGYTF. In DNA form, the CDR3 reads TGTGCCATCAGTCCAGGGGCCCGGGATGACTATGGCTACACCTTC.

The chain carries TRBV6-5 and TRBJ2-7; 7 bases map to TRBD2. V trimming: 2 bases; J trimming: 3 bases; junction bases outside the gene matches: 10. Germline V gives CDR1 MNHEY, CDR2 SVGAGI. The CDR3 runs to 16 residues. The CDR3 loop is CASSYVAGARSYEQYF. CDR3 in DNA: TGTGCCAGCAGTTACGTCGCGGGAGCTCGTAGCTACGAGCAGTACTTC.

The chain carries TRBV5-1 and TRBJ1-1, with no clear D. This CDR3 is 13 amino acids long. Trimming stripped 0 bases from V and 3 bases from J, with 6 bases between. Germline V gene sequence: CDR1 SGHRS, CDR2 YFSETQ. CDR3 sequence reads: CASSLAVYTEAFF. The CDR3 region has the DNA TGCGCCAGCAGCTTGGCGGTTTACACTGAAGCTTTCTTT.

The CDR3 DNA sequence: TGCGCCAGCAGCTTACTCGTGCACAATGAGCAGTTCTTC. It codes for CASSLLVHNEQFF. This sequence joins TRBV5-1 and TRBJ2-1; D unclear. The CDR3 sequence is 13 residues long. Trimming removed 2 bases from V and 5 bases from J, with 8 bases in between. Germline CDR1 is SGHRS and CDR2 is YFSETQ.

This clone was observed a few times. In nucleotides, the CDR3 is TGTGCCAGCAGTTCCCATACACAGACATTTATTCAGTACTTC. As protein: CASSSHTQTFIQYF. V gene TRBV6-5 combines with J gene TRBJ2-4; unclear D gene. This CDR3 is 14 amino acids long. CDR1 and CDR2 (germline): MNHEY, SVGAGI. V gave up 4 bases and J gave up 10 bases, with 17 bases separating them.

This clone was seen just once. The CDR3 loop reads CASSPGQIPPYNEQFF. Written as DNA, the CDR3 is TGTGCCAGCTCACCAGGACAGATCCCGCCCTACAATGAGCAGTTCTTC. The chain combines TRBV18 with TRBJ2-1; the D gene is possibly TRBD1 (6 bases). CDR1 and CDR2 from the germline V gene are KGHSH and LQKENI. Between the trimmed V and J ends, which lost 2 bases and 2 bases, there was a span of 13 bases. The CDR3 sequence is 16 residues long.

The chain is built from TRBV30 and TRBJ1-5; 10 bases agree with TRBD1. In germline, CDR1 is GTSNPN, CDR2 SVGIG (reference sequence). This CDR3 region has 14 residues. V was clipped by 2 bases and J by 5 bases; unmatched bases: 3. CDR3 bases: TGTGCCTGGAGTTATGACAGGGGGCATCAGCCCCAGCATTTT. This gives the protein CAWSYDRGHQPQHF.

In DNA, the CDR3 is TGTGCCAGCAGCGGAACGGGGATGAGGACACCCCTCCACTTT. Protein product: CASSGTGMRTPLHF. The chain carries TRBV9 and TRBJ1-6, with no clear D. V dropped 3 bases and J dropped 11 bases, with 15 bases sitting between them. The CDR3 consists of 14 residues. Germline V gives CDR1 SGDLS, CDR2 YYNGEE.

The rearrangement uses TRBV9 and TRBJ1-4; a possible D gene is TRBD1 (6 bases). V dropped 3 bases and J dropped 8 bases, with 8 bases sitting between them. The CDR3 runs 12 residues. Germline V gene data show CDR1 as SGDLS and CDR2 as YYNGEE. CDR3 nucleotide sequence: TGTGCCAGCAGCGGGACAGACGAAAAACTGTTTTTT. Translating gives CASSGTDEKLFF.

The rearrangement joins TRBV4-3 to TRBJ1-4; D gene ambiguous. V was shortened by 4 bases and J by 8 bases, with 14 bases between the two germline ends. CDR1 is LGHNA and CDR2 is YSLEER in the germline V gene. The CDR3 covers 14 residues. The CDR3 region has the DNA TGCGCCAGCAGCCGTTGGTTGTTTGAGGAAAAACTGTTTTTT. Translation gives CASSRWLFEEKLFF.

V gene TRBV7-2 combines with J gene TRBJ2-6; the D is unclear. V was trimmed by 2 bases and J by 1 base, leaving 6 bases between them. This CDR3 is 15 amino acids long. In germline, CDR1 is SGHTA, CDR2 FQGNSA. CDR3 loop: CASSLMSSGANVLTF. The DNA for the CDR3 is TGTGCCAGCAGCTTAATGAGTTCTGGGGCCAACGTCCTGACTTTC.

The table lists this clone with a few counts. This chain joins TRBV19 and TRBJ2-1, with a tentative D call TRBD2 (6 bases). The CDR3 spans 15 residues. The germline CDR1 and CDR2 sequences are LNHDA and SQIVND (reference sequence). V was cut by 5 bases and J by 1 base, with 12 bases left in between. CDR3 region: CASSLLAESYNEQFF. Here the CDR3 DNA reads TGTGCCAGTAGTCTATTAGCGGAATCCTACAATGAGCAGTTCTTC.

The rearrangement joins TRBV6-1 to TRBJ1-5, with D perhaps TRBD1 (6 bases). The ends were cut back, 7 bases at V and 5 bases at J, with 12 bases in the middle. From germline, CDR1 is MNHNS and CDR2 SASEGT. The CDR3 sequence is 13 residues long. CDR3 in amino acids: CASNSDRDQPQHF. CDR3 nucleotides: TGTGCCAGCAACTCGGACAGAGATCAGCCCCAGCATTTT.

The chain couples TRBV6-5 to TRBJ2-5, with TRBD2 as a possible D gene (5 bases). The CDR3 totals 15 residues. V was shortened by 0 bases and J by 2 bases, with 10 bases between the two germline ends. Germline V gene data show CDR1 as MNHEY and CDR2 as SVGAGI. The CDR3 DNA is TGTGCCAGCAGTTACTCGATGGGAGAACAAGAGACCCAGTACTTC. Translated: CASSYSMGEQETQYF.

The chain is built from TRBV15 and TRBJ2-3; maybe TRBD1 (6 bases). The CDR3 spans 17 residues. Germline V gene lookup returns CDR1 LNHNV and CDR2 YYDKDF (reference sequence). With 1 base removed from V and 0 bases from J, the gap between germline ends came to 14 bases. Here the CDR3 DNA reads TGTGCCACCAGCAGAGGGGGGACACAAGAAAGCACAGATACGCAGTATTTT. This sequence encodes CATSRGGTQESTDTQYF.